The next 13 T cell receptor beta chains were all read from a single sample in a study of shared clonotypes between healthy human individuals. Naive CD8 isolation took CD45RO-negative cells positively selected for CCR7 and excluded terminally differentiated effector memory CD45RA+ cells. The table came from immunoSEQ multiplex PCR; TCRdb's copy has only in-frame clones and leaves some out. The table includes under 2,000,000 clones, about 95% detected once. The sequencing sample was made of naive CD8+ T cells sorted from blood. These receptors originate from a man between 18 and 35 years old in good health.

This clone was seen just once. Other DNA sequences within the sample encode an identical CDR3. The chain recombines TRBV4-3 with TRBJ2-7, with 13 bases fitting TRBD2. J was trimmed by 3 bases and V by 3 bases; bases with no gene match: 2. The CDR3 has 15 amino acids. The germline V gene encodes CDR1 LGHNA and CDR2 YSLEER. CDR3 DNA sequence: TGCGCCAGCAGCCAGGGACTAGCGGGGAACTACGAGCAGTACTTC. As protein: CASSQGLAGNYEQYF.

As for this clone: At the DNA level, this CDR3 is encoded by other sequences in the same sample as well. The gene calls are TRBV7-3 and TRBJ2-1, with 9 bases fitting TRBD1. With 3 bases clipped from V and 1 base from J, the junction kept 1 base outside the gene matches. Germline V gives CDR1 SGHTA, CDR2 FQGTGA. CDR3 length: 15 residues. In DNA, the CDR3 is TGTGCCAGCAGCTTGGGGACAGGGTCCTACAATGAGCAGTTCTTC. This encodes CASSLGTGSYNEQFF. Filled out from reference TRBV7-3 and TRBJ2-1, the complete variable domain reads GAGVSQTPSNKVTEKGKYVELRCDPISGHTALYWYRQSLGQGPEFLIYFQGTGAADDSGLPNDRFFAVRPEGSVSTLKIQRTERGDSAVYLCASSLGTGSYNEQFFGPGTRLTVL.

The V call is TRBV13, the J call TRBJ2-7; possible D gene TRBD2, 7 bases. The V end lost 4 bases, the J end lost 7 bases, and 23 bases lay between the germline ends. The germline V gene encodes CDR1 PRHDT and CDR2 FYEKMQ (reference sequence). The CDR3 runs 16 residues. The DNA for the CDR3 is TGTGCCAGCAGCTCCCTTTCAATAGCGGGTCAGGGGGAGCAGTACTTC. It is translated as CASSSLSIAGQGEQYF.

The V call is TRBV19, the J call TRBJ2-7; TRBD2 matches 14 bases. With V trimmed by 4 bases and J by 6 bases, 14 bases remained unmatched. This CDR3 region has 18 residues. Germline CDR1 is LNHDA and CDR2 is SQIVND (reference sequence). The CDR3 region is CASSTGTSGSGLVGEQYF. CDR3 bases: TGTGCCAGTAGTACTGGGACTAGCGGGAGCGGCCTCGTAGGCGAGCAGTACTTC.

The chain employs TRBV27 and TRBJ2-7; D is possibly TRBD1 or TRBD2 (5 bases each). This CDR3 is 14 amino acids long. The V end lost 5 bases, the J end lost 2 bases, and 13 bases lay between the germline ends. Germline V lookup: CDR1 MNHEY, CDR2 SMNVEV (reference sequence). CDR3 amino acids: CASSPWDQTYEQYF. DNA for the CDR3: TGTGCCAGCAGTCCCTGGGACCAAACCTACGAGCAGTACTTC.

The rearrangement links TRBV27 to TRBJ2-1; perhaps TRBD1 as D (7 bases). This CDR3 region has 18 residues. Germline CDR1 reads MNHEY; CDR2 reads SMNVEV (reference sequence). V lost 6 bases, J lost 4 bases, and 25 bases lay in between. DNA of the CDR3: TGTGCCAGCAGCCCCAGGGGGGCACAATTGCGACTATACAATGAGCAGTTCTTC. It yields the protein CASSPRGAQLRLYNEQFF.

The chain carries TRBV27 and TRBJ2-7; D is perhaps TRBD1 (6 bases). Trimming took off 5 bases at V and 1 base at J, with 12 bases between the two ends. There are 14 residues in the CDR3. Germline loops: CDR1 MNHEY, CDR2 SMNVEV (reference sequence). CDR3 in amino acids: CASSLHRESYEQYF. CDR3 DNA sequence: TGTGCCAGCAGTCTACACAGGGAATCCTACGAGCAGTACTTC.

On this clone: Other nucleotide sequences from this sample produce the same CDR3. The chain joins TRBV7-9 to TRBJ2-1; TRBD2 aligns across 11 bases. The V and J ends lost 5 bases and 7 bases, in that order; junction bases with no gene match: 7. Germline CDR1 reads SEHNR; CDR2 reads FQNEAQ (reference sequence). The CDR3 is made up of 15 amino acids. CDR3 region: CASSLRTSGRNEQFF. Written as DNA, the CDR3 is TGTGCCAGCAGCCTTCGGACTAGCGGGCGTAATGAGCAGTTCTTC.

Comment on this clone: Other DNA sequences within the sample encode an identical CDR3. The chain employs TRBV11-2 and TRBJ2-3; D not resolved. The CDR3 consists of 12 residues. Germline V gene data show CDR1 as SGHAT and CDR2 as FQNNGV. V was cut by 3 bases and J by 6 bases, with 7 bases left in between. DNA for the CDR3: TGTGCCAGCAGCTTGCTGTTGGATACGCAGTATTTT. Residues: CASSLLLDTQYF.

This clone has a single count. The J gene is TRBJ2-1, the V gene TRBV27; 9 bases are shared with TRBD1. J lost 7 bases, V lost 5 bases, and 6 bases had no gene match. CDR1 is MNHEY, CDR2 SMNVEV, per germline (reference sequence). The CDR3 is 14 amino acids. The CDR3 here is CASSPGQGWNEQFF. Written as DNA, the CDR3 is TGTGCCAGCAGTCCCGGACAGGGGTGGAATGAGCAGTTCTTC.

The chain employs TRBV7-3 and TRBJ2-5; 8 nucleotides align to TRBD2. There are 14 residues in the CDR3. Trimming removed 5 bases from V and 2 bases from J; junction bases left unmatched: 4. Germline-derived CDR1 and CDR2 are SGHTA and FQGTGA. The CDR3 region is CASSPSGGQETQYF. CDR3 sequence (DNA): TGTGCCAGCAGCCCGTCGGGGGGGCAAGAGACCCAGTACTTC.

The chain recombines TRBV7-9 with TRBJ2-5; D remains ambiguous. Trimming cost V 2 bases and J 4 bases, with 17 bases left between them. The CDR3 spans 16 residues. Germline CDR1 SEHNR, CDR2 FQNEAQ (reference sequence). In DNA, the CDR3 is TGTGCCAGCAGCTTACTCCATGATCGTGACCGAGAGACCCAGTACTTC. This translates into CASSLLHDRDRETQYF.

The CDR3, as DNA: TGTGCCAGCAGTTACTTACGACAGGGGAATAACTATGGCTACACCTTC. Its translation: CASSYLRQGNNYGYTF. The gene calls are TRBV6-6 and TRBJ1-2, with 8 bases matching TRBD1. This CDR3 comprises 16 residues. V lost 1 base, J lost 1 base, and 5 bases stayed unmatched. Germline CDR1 is MNHNY and CDR2 is SVGAGI (reference sequence).